These 7 T cell receptor beta chains share one sample of origin, sequenced in a study of blood T cell repertoires in COVID-19. Assay used: immunoSEQ multiplex PCR; TCRdb lists only in-frame clones, some missing. The sample consists of more than 95,000 clones, about 85% of them appearing once. Sequenced: peripheral blood. Receptor source: a woman of 80 years or more with acute or convalescent COVID-19.

V gene TRBV15 combines with J gene TRBJ1-2; maybe TRBD1 (6 bases). V gave up 3 bases and J gave up 8 bases, with 16 bases separating them. CDR3 length equals 14 residues. Germline V gene lookup returns CDR1 LNHNV and CDR2 YYDKDF (reference sequence). The CDR3 spells CATSSPIGGWGYTF. CDR3 coding DNA: TGTGCCACCAGCAGTCCCATTGGGGGCTGGGGCTACACCTTC.

The CDR3 nucleotides read TGTGCCAGCAGCCAAGATCTGATGCGGGGTAGCAATCAGCCCCAGCATTTT. Amino acids: CASSQDLMRGSNQPQHF. The chain uses TRBV4-2 and TRBJ1-5; no clear D. V shed 0 bases and J shed 0 bases, with 12 bases lying between them. The length of the CDR3 is 17 residues. Per the germline V gene, CDR1 is LGHNA and CDR2 is YNFKEQ.

This clone appeared a single time. CDR3: CASSQALRGLMKKLFF. The DNA of the CDR3 is TGTGCCAGCAGCCAAGCACTGAGAGGATTAATGAAAAAACTGTTTTTT. The genes are TRBV14 and TRBJ1-4, with unresolved D. This CDR3 is 16 amino acids long. V was cut by 1 base and J by 9 bases, with 18 bases left in between. Germline V gene lookup returns CDR1 SGHDN and CDR2 FVKESK.

V is TRBV27 and J is TRBJ1-4; 9 bases line up with TRBD1. Germline values: CDR1 MNHEY, CDR2 SMNVEV (reference sequence). V was pared by 5 bases and J by 5 bases, with 3 bases of the junction left unmatched. The CDR3 covers 14 residues. This chain's CDR3 is CASSNGQGNEKLFF. In nucleotides, the CDR3 is TGTGCCAGCAGTAACGGACAGGGGAATGAAAAACTGTTTTTT.

This clone occurred once. The chain uses TRBV4-1 and TRBJ1-2; a possible D gene is TRBD1 (6 bases). CDR1 is MGHRA, CDR2 YSYEKL, per germline. The CDR3 sequence is 17 residues long. V was clipped by 0 bases and J by 4 bases, with 18 bases between them. The CDR3 spells CASSQEVRGSGIYGYTF. Here the CDR3 DNA reads TGCGCCAGCAGCCAAGAAGTAAGGGGGAGTGGCATCTATGGCTACACCTTC.

The chain is built from TRBV27 and TRBJ2-2, with D possibly being TRBD2 (7 bases). CDR3 length: 15 residues. The ends were cut back, 3 bases at V and 1 base at J, with 9 bases in the middle. CDR1 is MNHEY and CDR2 is SMNVEV in the germline V gene (reference sequence). The CDR3 DNA sequence: TGTGCCAGCAGTTTCGGGGGGCGGAACACCGGGGAGCTGTTTTTT. Its translation is CASSFGGRNTGELFF.

The chain couples TRBV27 to TRBJ1-3, with D unresolved. V was cut by 6 bases and J by 0 bases, with 12 bases left in between. This CDR3 contains 15 residues. Germline CDR1 MNHEY, CDR2 SMNVEV (reference sequence). CDR3 protein: CASSSLGSSGNTIYF. In DNA form, the CDR3 reads TGTGCCAGCAGCTCCTTAGGGAGCTCTGGAAACACCATATATTTT.